This TCR beta chain was documented in a study of T cell responses to AZD1222 COVID-19 vaccine. Study-level information: Second doses were pooled across both intervals (about 4 or about 12 weeks). Notes on the study in general: Two doses of AZD1222 preceded a rise in Spike-specific TCR breadth and depth. Repertoire sampling was restricted to post-peak T cell response timepoints.

Measured with immunoSEQ multiplex PCR; TCRdb has only the in-frame clones, and not every one. The sample has 110,000 to 150,000 clones, roughly nine tenths seen once; the top ten hold roughly 1.7%. Per the germline V gene, CDR1 is MDHEN and CDR2 is SYDVKM. CDR3 length: 14 residues. Trimming cost V 3 bases and J 4 bases, with 12 bases left between them. On this clone: Its specificity is not known.

This chain links TRBV28 with TRBJ1-2; unclear D gene. This TCR was sampled from an adult in good health. Sequencing used peripheral blood, obtained on day 0 of AZD1222 vaccination. The DNA of the CDR3 is TGTGCCAGCAGTTTGGGAGGGCGCCCCTATGGCTACACCTTC. It specifies CASSLGGRPYGYTF.